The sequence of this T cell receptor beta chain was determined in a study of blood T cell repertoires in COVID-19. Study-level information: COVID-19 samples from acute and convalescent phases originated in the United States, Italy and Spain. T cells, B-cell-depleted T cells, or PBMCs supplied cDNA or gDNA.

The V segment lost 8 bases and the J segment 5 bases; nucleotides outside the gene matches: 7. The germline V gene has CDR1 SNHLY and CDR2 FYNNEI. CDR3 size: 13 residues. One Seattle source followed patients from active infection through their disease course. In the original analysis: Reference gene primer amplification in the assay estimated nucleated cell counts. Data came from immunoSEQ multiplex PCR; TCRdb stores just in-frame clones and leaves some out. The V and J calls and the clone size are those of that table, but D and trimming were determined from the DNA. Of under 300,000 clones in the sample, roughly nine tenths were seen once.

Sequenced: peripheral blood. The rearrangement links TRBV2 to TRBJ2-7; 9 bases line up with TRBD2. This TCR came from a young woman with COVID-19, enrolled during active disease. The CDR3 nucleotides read TGTGCCAGCCGCTTAGCGGGGGCTGACGAGCAGTACTTC. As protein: CASRLAGADEQYF. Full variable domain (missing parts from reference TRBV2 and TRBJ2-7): EPEVTQTPSHQVTQMGQEVILRCVPISNHLYFYWYRQILGQKVEFLVSFYNNEISEKSEIFDDQFSVERPDGSNFTLKIRSTKLEDSAMYFCASRLAGADEQYFGPGTRLTVT.